This TCR beta chain was sequenced in a study of technical replicates of blood from a few donors. Measured with immunoSEQ multiplex PCR; TCRdb has only the in-frame clones, and not every one. The sample holds 55,000 to 80,000 clones; 80% to 95% are singletons and the top ten take around 0.42%. This CDR3 contains 15 residues. V gave up 5 bases and J gave up 4 bases; unmatched junction bases: 6. Germline V gene lookup returns CDR1 SGHTA and CDR2 FQGNSA. The chain carries TRBV7-2 and TRBJ1-5; 9 bases match TRBD1. Sample: T cells isolated from PBMCs. The clonotype was recovered from a human donor in good health. The CDR3 DNA follows: TGTGCCAGCAGCCCCCCCGGGACAGGGAATCAGCCCCAGCATTTT. It specifies CASSPPGTGNQPQHF.